The next 19 T cell receptor beta chains were all read from a single sample in a study of T cell responses to AZD1222 COVID-19 vaccine. The protocol was immunoSEQ multiplex PCR, while the TCRdb copy is restricted to in-frame clones and leaves out a portion. This sample carries some 140,000 clones, about 86% of them seen once, and the ten largest clones take under 7%. Material: peripheral blood, obtained on day 0 of MenACWY control vaccination. These receptors were taken from an adult in good health.

V and J are TRBV30 and TRBJ1-1; the D gene is possibly TRBD1 (6 bases). The V gene lost 0 bases and the J gene lost 5 bases, with 7 bases spanning the gap. The germline gives CDR1 GTSNPN, CDR2 SVGIG (reference sequence). The CDR3 spans 12 residues. The CDR3 coding sequence is TGTGCCTGGAGTGTCAGGGGAACTGAAGCTTTCTTT. It codes for CAWSVRGTEAFF.

The chain carries TRBV7-2 and TRBJ2-1; possible D gene TRBD2, 5 bases. The V gene lost 5 bases and the J gene lost 6 bases, with 20 bases spanning the gap. The germline CDR1 and CDR2 sequences are SGHTA and FQGNSA. This CDR3 has 16 residues. Here the CDR3 DNA reads TGTGCCAGCAGCGCCCCCCCCTGGGGAGTAGGCAATGAGCAGTTCTTC. This translates into CASSAPPWGVGNEQFF.

V gene TRBV5-5 combines with J gene TRBJ2-1, with TRBD2 identical over 12 bases. There are 15 residues in the CDR3. With V trimmed by 0 bases and J by 9 bases, 4 bases remained unmatched. Looked up from germline, CDR1 is SGHKS and CDR2 is YYEKEE (reference sequence). CDR3 bases: TGTGCCAGCAGCTTGGTCCTAGCGGGGGGGCTTGAGCAGTTCTTC. This codes for CASSLVLAGGLEQFF.

The V and J genes are TRBV15 and TRBJ2-2; D unresolved. With 0 bases removed from V and 1 base from J, the gap between germline ends came to 15 bases. The CDR3 sequence is 18 residues long. Germline values: CDR1 LNHNV, CDR2 YYDKDF (reference sequence). CDR3 sequence (DNA): TGTGCCACCAGCAGAGATTTAAAGCGACGAGGGAACACCGGGGAGCTGTTTTTT. This sequence encodes CATSRDLKRRGNTGELFF.

V usage is TRBV28 and J usage is TRBJ1-2, with a weak D call TRBD1 (6 bases). Trimming took 5 bases from V and 4 from J, leaving 14 bases between them. The CDR3 has 14 residues. The germline V gene encodes CDR1 MDHEN and CDR2 SYDVKM. For the CDR3, the DNA is TGTGCCAGCAGTACAGGGACTCCTAGCTATGGCTACACCTTC. It yields the protein CASSTGTPSYGYTF.

The chain joins TRBV12-5 to TRBJ2-3, with 7 bases that match TRBD2. Unmatched junction bases numbered 2, after V lost 4 bases and J lost 4 bases. The CDR3 runs to 13 residues. The germline gives CDR1 LGHNT, CDR2 FRNRAP. The chain's CDR3 is CASGWGGADTQYF. The DNA for the CDR3 is TGTGCTAGTGGTTGGGGGGGGGCAGATACGCAGTATTTT.

The rearrangement uses TRBV7-2 and TRBJ1-2; D gene unclear. The CDR3 consists of 13 residues. Trimming cost V 4 bases and J 10 bases, with 16 bases left between them. CDR1 and CDR2 (germline): SGHTA, FQGNSA. The CDR3 DNA sequence: TGTGCCAGCAGCTCAATCGGGCCTAGTCCCTACACCTTC. Protein sequence: CASSSIGPSPYTF.

The gene calls are TRBV6-2 or TRBV6-3 and TRBJ1-1; 7 bases fit TRBD1. This CDR3 is built from 14 residues. Germline CDR1 MNHEY, CDR2 SVGEGT. The V segment lost 0 bases and the J segment 7 bases; nucleotides outside the gene matches: 5. The CDR3 sequence: CASSYSLGQVEAFF. Here the CDR3 DNA reads TGTGCCAGCAGTTACTCCTTAGGACAGGTTGAAGCTTTCTTT.

The V call is TRBV27, the J call TRBJ1-4; 8 bases align to TRBD1. With 7 bases clipped from V and 2 bases from J, the junction kept 12 bases outside the gene matches. Germline V CDR1 and CDR2: MNHEY, SMNVEV (reference sequence). This CDR3 contains 17 residues. Written as DNA, the CDR3 is TGTGCCAGCAATAATCAGGGGGCTCCCGCGACTAATGAAAAACTGTTTTTT. It translates to CASNNQGAPATNEKLFF.

J is TRBJ1-6 and V is TRBV4-2, with D tentatively TRBD1 (6 bases). Trimming stripped 0 bases from V and 0 bases from J, with 9 bases between. The CDR3 has 17 amino acids. The germline V gene has CDR1 LGHNA and CDR2 YNFKEQ. CDR3 protein: CASSQDGQSSYNSPLHF. CDR3 DNA sequence: TGTGCCAGCAGCCAAGATGGACAGAGCTCCTATAATTCACCCCTCCACTTT.

V gene TRBV18 combines with J gene TRBJ1-4, with a weak D call TRBD1 (5 bases). Trimming pared 2 bases from V and 6 bases from J, leaving 10 bases between. The CDR3 sequence is 14 residues long. Germline loops: CDR1 KGHSH, CDR2 LQKENI. This CDR3 reads CASSPGGGHEKLFF. CDR3 DNA: TGTGCCAGCTCACCAGGGGGAGGCCATGAAAAACTGTTTTTT.

The chain employs TRBV27 and TRBJ1-4; 8 positions match TRBD1. J gave up 7 bases and V 5 bases, and 12 bases lay outside the gene matches. Germline-derived CDR1 and CDR2 are MNHEY and SMNVEV (reference sequence). CDR3 length: 16 residues. The CDR3: CASSKNPRGLGEKLFF. The DNA of the CDR3 is TGTGCCAGCAGTAAGAACCCCAGGGGGCTAGGTGAAAAACTGTTTTTT.

This chain links TRBV3-1 (or the pseudogene TRBV3-2) with TRBJ2-3; D uncertain. Germline CDR1 reads LGHDT; CDR2 reads YNNKEL (reference sequence). The CDR3 is made up of 13 amino acids. V shed 2 bases and J shed 3 bases, with 6 bases lying between them. CDR3 DNA: TGTGCCAGCAGCCAACTGTGGACAGATACGCAGTATTTT. This translates into CASSQLWTDTQYF.

The chain has TRBV9 and TRBJ1-3; 7 positions agree with TRBD1. This CDR3 spans 18 amino acids. Germline V gene sequence: CDR1 SGDLS, CDR2 YYNGEE. V shed 2 bases and J 4 bases; nucleotides not matched to a gene: 15. This CDR3 reads CASSVGSRPGGSGNTIYF. The CDR3 DNA reads TGTGCCAGCAGCGTGGGTAGCCGGCCAGGGGGTTCGGGAAACACCATATATTTT.

In DNA form, the CDR3 reads TGTGCCAGCAGCTTAAGAGTCGGGGGGAGAAACACTGAAGCTTTCTTT. It yields the protein CASSLRVGGRNTEAFF. This chain connects TRBV7-6 to TRBJ1-1, with D tentatively TRBD1 (5 bases). The CDR3 has 16 residues. Trimming removed 2 bases from V and 2 bases from J, with 15 bases in between. Per germline, CDR1 SGHVS and CDR2 FNYEAQ.

The J gene is TRBJ2-1, the V gene TRBV7-7; 13 nucleotides line up with TRBD2. V lost 1 base and J lost 6; bases outside the gene matches: 3. Germline loops: CDR1 SSHAT, CDR2 FNYEAQ (reference sequence). There are 16 residues in the CDR3. The CDR3: CASSLGGLAGVNEQFF. CDR3 bases: TGTGCCAGCAGCTTAGGAGGACTAGCGGGGGTCAATGAGCAGTTCTTC.

The chain is built from TRBV6-6 and TRBJ2-1, with D unresolved. The V end lost 6 bases, the J end lost 7 bases, and 7 bases lay between the germline ends. From germline, CDR1 is MNHNY and CDR2 SVGAGI (reference sequence). The CDR3 has 11 amino acids. CDR3 in amino acids: CASSQKNEQFF. CDR3 nucleotide sequence: TGTGCCAGCAGCCAGAAGAATGAGCAGTTCTTC.

J is TRBJ1-2 and V is TRBV19; D unresolved. Germline lookup yields CDR1 LNHDA and CDR2 SQIVND (reference sequence). Trimming left V 0 bases short and J 5 bases short, with 7 bases between. This CDR3 has 13 amino acids. CDR3 in amino acids: CASSIDHEYGYTF. As DNA, the CDR3 is TGTGCCAGTAGTATAGATCATGAGTATGGCTACACCTTC.

CDR3 loop: CASSTTWANYGYTF. The DNA for the CDR3 is TGTGCCAGCAGCACTACATGGGCTAACTATGGCTACACCTTC. The chain uses TRBV28 and TRBJ1-2; D call uncertain. Trimming pared 6 bases from V and 0 bases from J, leaving 11 bases between. This CDR3 contains 14 residues. CDR1 and CDR2 from the germline V gene are MDHEN and SYDVKM.